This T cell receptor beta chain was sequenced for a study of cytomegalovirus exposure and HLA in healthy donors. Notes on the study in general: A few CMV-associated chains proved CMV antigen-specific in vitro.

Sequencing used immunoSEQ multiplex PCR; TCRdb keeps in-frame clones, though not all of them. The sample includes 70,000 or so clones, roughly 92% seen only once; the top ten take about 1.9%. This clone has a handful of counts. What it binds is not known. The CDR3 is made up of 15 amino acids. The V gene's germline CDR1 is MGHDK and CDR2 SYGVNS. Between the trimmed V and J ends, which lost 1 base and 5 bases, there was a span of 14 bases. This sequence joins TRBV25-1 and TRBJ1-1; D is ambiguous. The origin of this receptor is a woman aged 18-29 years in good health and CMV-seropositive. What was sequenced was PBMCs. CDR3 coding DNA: TGTGCCAGCAGTGAATCTGGAACCTCGGGGACTGAAGCTTTCTTT. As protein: CASSESGTSGTEAFF.